These 9 T cell receptor beta chains originate from one sample sequenced in a study of T cell responses to AZD1222 COVID-19 vaccine. The assay was immunoSEQ multiplex PCR, and TCRdb's table has in-frame clones only and misses some. The table lists 150,000 to 200,000 clones, 90% to 95% of them singletons. Sequenced here: peripheral blood, sampled on day 0 of AZD1222 vaccination. Receptors were obtained from an adult in good health.

This chain connects TRBV6-2 or TRBV6-3 to TRBJ2-1; D is unclear. Germline V gives CDR1 MNHEY, CDR2 SVGEGT. Trimming took 6 bases from V and 7 from J, leaving 13 bases between them. The CDR3 totals 13 residues. CDR3 amino acids: CASSHDDWNEQFF. The CDR3, as DNA: TGTGCCAGCAGCCATGACGACTGGAATGAGCAGTTCTTC.

The rearrangement joins TRBV6-1 to TRBJ1-6; 9 bases are a match to TRBD1. This CDR3 region has 16 residues. CDR1 MNHNS and CDR2 SASEGT come from the germline V gene. J gave up 9 bases and V 1 base, and 7 bases lay outside the gene matches. CDR3 loop: CASSEEGGTGTSPLHF. The CDR3 nucleotides are TGTGCCAGCAGTGAAGAGGGAGGGACAGGGACTTCACCCCTCCACTTT.

This clone has only one observation. The chain combines TRBV7-8 with TRBJ2-3; 7 bases map to TRBD1. This CDR3 is 16 amino acids long. Trimming removed 2 bases from V and 6 bases from J; junction bases left unmatched: 11. In germline, CDR1 is SGHVS, CDR2 FQNEAQ. The CDR3 DNA reads TGTGCCAGCAGCTTATTCTTAGAGGGGGCGACCGATACGCAGTATTTT. It translates to CASSLFLEGATDTQYF.

V usage is TRBV24-1 and J usage is TRBJ2-3, with D perhaps matching TRBD2 (5 bases). Germline loops: CDR1 KGHDR, CDR2 SFDVKD. The CDR3 has 17 residues. Trimming took 6 bases from V and 3 from J, leaving 21 bases between them. The CDR3 is CATSQRARGQGTDTQYF. The DNA of the CDR3 is TGTGCCACCAGTCAAAGGGCCCGGGGTCAAGGGACAGATACGCAGTATTTT.

This chain links TRBV10-3 with TRBJ2-7; TRBD2 agrees at 8 bases. Germline CDR1 is ENHRY and CDR2 is SYGVKD. The CDR3 runs to 14 residues. Trimming took 4 bases from V and 6 from J; bases not matched to a gene: 8. The CDR3 is CAISVRGSGGEQYF. For the CDR3, the DNA is TGTGCCATCAGTGTAAGAGGAAGCGGGGGCGAGCAGTACTTC.

The CDR3 reads CASSETGGLSNEKLFF. In DNA, the CDR3 is TGTGCCAGCAGTGAGACAGGGGGCTTGTCTAATGAAAAACTGTTTTTT. This rearrangement joins TRBV6-1 to TRBJ1-4; TRBD1 matches 10 bases. V was pared by 3 bases and J by 3 bases, with 4 bases of the junction left unmatched. The V gene's germline CDR1 is MNHNS and CDR2 SASEGT. The CDR3 is made up of 16 amino acids.

The V call is TRBV29-1, the J call TRBJ1-2; D is unresolved. The CDR3 contains 13 residues. Germline values: CDR1 SQVTM, CDR2 ANQGSEA. The ends were cut back, 3 bases at V and 5 bases at J, with 13 bases in the middle. The CDR3, as DNA: TGCAGCGTTGACAAAACCCGGGAGTATGGCTACACCTTC. Amino acid sequence: CSVDKTREYGYTF.

V and J are TRBV5-5 and TRBJ1-3, with 9 bases that match TRBD1. Trimming at V came to 4 bases and at J to 2 bases, leaving 1 base not matched to a gene. Per the germline V gene, CDR1 is SGHKS and CDR2 is YYEKEE (reference sequence). CDR3 length: 14 amino acids. In DNA form, the CDR3 reads TGTGCCAGCAGCCGGACAGGGGCTGGAAACACCATATATTTT. Translated, it gives CASSRTGAGNTIYF. Full variable domain (remainder filled in from reference TRBV5-5 and TRBJ1-3): DAGVTQSPTHLIKTRGQQVTLRCSPISGHKSVSWYQQVLGQGPQFIFQYYEKEERGRGNFPDRFSARQFPNYSSELNVNALLLGDSALYLCASSRTGAGNTIYFGEGSWLTVV.

This chain joins TRBV18 and TRBJ1-2; 8 positions agree with TRBD1. Germline values: CDR1 KGHSH, CDR2 LQKENI. V shed 5 bases and J 7 bases; nucleotides not matched to a gene: 12. The CDR3 runs to 15 residues. The CDR3 DNA is TGTGCCAGCTCAGCTGTTCCCCAGGGGGCCGGTGGCTACACCTTC. Protein product: CASSAVPQGAGGYTF.